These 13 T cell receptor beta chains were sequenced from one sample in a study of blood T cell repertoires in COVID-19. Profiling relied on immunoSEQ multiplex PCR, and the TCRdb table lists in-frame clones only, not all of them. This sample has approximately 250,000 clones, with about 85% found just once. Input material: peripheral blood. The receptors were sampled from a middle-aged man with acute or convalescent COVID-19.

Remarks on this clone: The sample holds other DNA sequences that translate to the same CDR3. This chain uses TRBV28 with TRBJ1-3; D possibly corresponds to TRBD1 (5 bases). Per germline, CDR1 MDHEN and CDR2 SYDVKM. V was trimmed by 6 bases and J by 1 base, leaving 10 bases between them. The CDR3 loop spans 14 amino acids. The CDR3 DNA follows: TGTGCCAGCAGCCCCGGGGGGTCTGGAAACACCATATATTTT. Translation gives CASSPGGSGNTIYF. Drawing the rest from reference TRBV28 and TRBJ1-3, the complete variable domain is DVKVTQSSRYLVKRTGEKVFLECVQDMDHENMFWYRQDPGLGLRLIYFSYDVKMKEKGDIPEGYSVSREKKERFSLILESASTNQTSMYLCASSPGGSGNTIYFGEGSWLTVV.

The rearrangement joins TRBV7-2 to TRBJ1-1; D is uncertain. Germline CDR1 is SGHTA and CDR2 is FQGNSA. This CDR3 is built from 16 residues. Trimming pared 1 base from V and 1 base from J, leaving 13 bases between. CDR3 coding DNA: TGTGCCAGCAGCTTAGAAGGGTCGAGGGCGAACACTGAAGCTTTCTTT. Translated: CASSLEGSRANTEAFF.

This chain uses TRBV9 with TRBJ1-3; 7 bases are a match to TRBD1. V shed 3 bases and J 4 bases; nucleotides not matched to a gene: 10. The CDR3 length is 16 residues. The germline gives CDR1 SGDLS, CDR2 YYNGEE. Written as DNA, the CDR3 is TGTGCCAGCAGCGCTCAGACAGGGAGTACGGGAAACACCATATATTTT. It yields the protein CASSAQTGSTGNTIYF.

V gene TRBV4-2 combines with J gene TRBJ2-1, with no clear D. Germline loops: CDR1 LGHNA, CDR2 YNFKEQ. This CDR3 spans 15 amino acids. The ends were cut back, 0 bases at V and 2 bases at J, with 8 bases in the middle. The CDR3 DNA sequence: TGTGCCAGCAGCCAAGATCGTTCCCCCTACAATGAGCAGTTCTTC. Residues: CASSQDRSPYNEQFF.

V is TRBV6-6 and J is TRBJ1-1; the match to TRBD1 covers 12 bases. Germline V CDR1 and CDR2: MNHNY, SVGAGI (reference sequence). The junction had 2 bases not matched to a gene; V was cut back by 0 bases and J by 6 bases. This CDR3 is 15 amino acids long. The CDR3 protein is CASSYSGQGAAEAFF. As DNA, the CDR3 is TGTGCCAGCAGTTACTCGGGACAGGGGGCCGCTGAAGCTTTCTTT.

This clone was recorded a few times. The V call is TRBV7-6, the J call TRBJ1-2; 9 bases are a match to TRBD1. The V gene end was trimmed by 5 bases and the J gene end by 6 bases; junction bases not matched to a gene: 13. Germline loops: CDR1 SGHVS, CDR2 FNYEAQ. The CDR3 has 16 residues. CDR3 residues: CASSIGTGNSYNGYTF. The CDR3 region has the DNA TGTGCCAGCAGCATCGGGACAGGGAATTCGTATAATGGCTACACCTTC. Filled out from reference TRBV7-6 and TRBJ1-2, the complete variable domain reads GAGVSQSPRYKVTKRGQDVALRCDPISGHVSLYWYRQALGQGPEFLTYFNYEAQQDKSGLPNDRFSAERPEGSISTLTIQRTEQRDSAMYRCASSIGTGNSYNGYTFGSGTRLTVV.

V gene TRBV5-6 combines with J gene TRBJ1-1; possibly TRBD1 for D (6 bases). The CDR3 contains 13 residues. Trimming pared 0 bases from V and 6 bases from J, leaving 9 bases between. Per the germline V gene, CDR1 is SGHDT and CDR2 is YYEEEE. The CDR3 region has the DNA TGTGCCAGCAGCTTGGGGGCAGGGGCTGAAGCTTTCTTT. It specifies CASSLGAGAEAFF.

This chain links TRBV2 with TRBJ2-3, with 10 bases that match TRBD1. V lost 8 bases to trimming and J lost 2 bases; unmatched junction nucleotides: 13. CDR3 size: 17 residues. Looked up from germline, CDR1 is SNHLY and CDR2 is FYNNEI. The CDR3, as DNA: TGTGCCAGCTCCAACTTAGGACAGGGGGTCAACACAGATACGCAGTATTTT. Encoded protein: CASSNLGQGVNTDTQYF.

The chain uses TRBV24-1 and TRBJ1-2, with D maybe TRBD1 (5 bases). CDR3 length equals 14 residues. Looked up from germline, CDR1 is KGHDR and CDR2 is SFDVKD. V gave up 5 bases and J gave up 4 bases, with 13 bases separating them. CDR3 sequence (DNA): TGTGCCACCAGTGGGAGTGGCAGGGCCTATGGCTACACCTTC. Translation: CATSGSGRAYGYTF.

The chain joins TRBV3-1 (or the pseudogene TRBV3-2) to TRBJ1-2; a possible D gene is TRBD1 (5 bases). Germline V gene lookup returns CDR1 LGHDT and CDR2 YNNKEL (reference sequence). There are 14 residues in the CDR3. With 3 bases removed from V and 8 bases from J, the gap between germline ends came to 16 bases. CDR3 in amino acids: CASSQRAGGGGYTF. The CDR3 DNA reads TGTGCCAGCAGCCAGAGAGCTGGGGGAGGCGGCTACACCTTC.

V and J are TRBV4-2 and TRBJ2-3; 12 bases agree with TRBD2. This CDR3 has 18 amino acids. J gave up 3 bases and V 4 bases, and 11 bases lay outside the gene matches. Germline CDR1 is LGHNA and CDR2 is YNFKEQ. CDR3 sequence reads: CASSPNLAGGPMTDTQYF. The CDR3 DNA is TGTGCCAGCAGCCCTAATCTAGCGGGGGGGCCTATGACAGATACGCAGTATTTT.

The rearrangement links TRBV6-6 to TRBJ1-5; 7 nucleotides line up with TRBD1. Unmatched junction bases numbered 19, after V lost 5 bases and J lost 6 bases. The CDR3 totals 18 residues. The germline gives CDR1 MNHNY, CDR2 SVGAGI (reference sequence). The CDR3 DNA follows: TGTGCCAGCAGTCCCCGAGGGGGTGGACAGGATCACGCTCAGCCCCAGCATTTT. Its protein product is CASSPRGGGQDHAQPQHF.

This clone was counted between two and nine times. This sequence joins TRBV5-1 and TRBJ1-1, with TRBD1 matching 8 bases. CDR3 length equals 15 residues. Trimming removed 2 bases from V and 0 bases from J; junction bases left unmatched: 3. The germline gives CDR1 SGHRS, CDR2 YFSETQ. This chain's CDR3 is CASSLATGVNTEAFF. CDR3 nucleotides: TGCGCCAGCAGCTTAGCGACAGGGGTGAACACTGAAGCTTTCTTT.